This TCR beta chain appears in the sequencing data of a study of CD8 T cells in Susac syndrome. Study information: Patients with Susac syndrome were, at the time of blood collection, therapy-naive, maintained on corticosteroids, or maintained on intravenous immunoglobulin alone.

Roughly 0.5 to 1 ug RNA was reverse transcribed with random hexamers. The TCR beta CDR3 was amplified by immunoSEQ multiplex PCR across 54 Vbeta, 13 Jbeta. TCRdb redid the calling of the immunoSEQ multiplex PCR reads with MiXCR, one entry per CDR3 protein. The sample shows some 250,000 distinct CDR3 sequences, about 96% of them seen only once. The recently defined diagnostic criteria for definite or probable disease were met by the Susac syndrome patients. CDR3 length: 15 amino acids. With 0 bases removed from V and 4 bases from J, the gap between germline ends came to 14 bases. From germline, CDR1 is SGHRS and CDR2 YFSETQ.

The sequenced sample was CD4+ T cells from PBMCs. This chain connects TRBV5-1 to TRBJ2-7, with a weak D call TRBD2 (5 bases). This receptor was obtained from a human donor with Susac syndrome. The CDR3 loop is CASSLARGSWYEQYF. The CDR3 nucleotides read TGCGCCAGCAGCTTGGCCCGCGGGTCGTGGTACGAGCAGTACTTC.